A single sample is the source of the 31 T cell receptor beta chains below, sequenced in a study of T cell changes during pregnancy in multiple sclerosis. TCRdb keeps only in-frame clones here, not all; method: immunoSEQ multiplex PCR. The sample lists 50,000 to 65,000 clones; roughly 88% were seen once. Sequencing used peripheral blood, obtained in the first trimester of pregnancy. These receptors came from a female donor with multiple sclerosis, enrolled in a pregnancy study.

This rearrangement joins TRBV5-1 to TRBJ2-1; 8 bases match TRBD2. This CDR3 spans 14 amino acids. Germline V gene lookup returns CDR1 SGHRS and CDR2 YFSETQ. The J segment lost 7 bases and the V segment lost 6 bases, leaving 9 bases of the junction unmatched. The CDR3 nucleotides are TGCGCCAGCACCTACTTAGCGGGACGGAATGAGCAGTTCTTC. As protein: CASTYLAGRNEQFF.

V is TRBV5-1 and J is TRBJ2-1, with 11 bases matching TRBD1. The V gene's germline CDR1 is SGHRS and CDR2 YFSETQ. CDR3 length equals 15 residues. Germline trimming cut 4 bases from V and 7 bases from J; bases unmatched to any gene: 7. The CDR3 bases are TGCGCCAGCAGCGTGGGGACAGGGGGGGGTAATGAGCAGTTCTTC. It yields the protein CASSVGTGGGNEQFF.

This chain uses TRBV7-9 with TRBJ1-3, with 7 nucleotides matching TRBD1. V dropped 3 bases and J dropped 4; count of bases not matched to a gene: 6. CDR1 and CDR2 from the germline V gene are SEHNR and FQNEAQ (reference sequence). This CDR3 contains 15 residues. For the CDR3, the DNA is TGTGCCAGCAGCTTGAGGGGGCTTCTCGGAAACACCATATATTTT. This encodes CASSLRGLLGNTIYF.

DNA for the CDR3: TGTGCCAGCAGTTCGGGTAGGTCCTACGAGCAGTACTTC. Translating gives CASSSGRSYEQYF. V is TRBV6-5 and J is TRBJ2-7; D remains unclear. V gave up 4 bases and J gave up 1 base, with 8 bases separating them. The CDR3 is 13 residues long. Germline V lookup: CDR1 MNHEY, CDR2 SVGAGI.

V usage is TRBV25-1 and J usage is TRBJ1-4, with unresolved D. The CDR3 is 14 amino acids. Germline V gene sequence: CDR1 MGHDK, CDR2 SYGVNS. V was shortened by 3 bases and J by 0 bases, with 5 bases between the two germline ends. CDR3 nucleotides: TGTGCCAGCAGTGATCGAGCAACTAATGAAAAACTGTTTTTT. Translating it yields CASSDRATNEKLFF.

The CDR3 DNA follows: TGTGCCAGCAGCTTAGGAGGGGACAGACGCAATCAGCCCCAGCATTTT. Its translation is CASSLGGDRRNQPQHF. This chain uses TRBV7-2 with TRBJ1-5, with 7 positions matching TRBD1. The CDR3 sequence is 16 residues long. CDR1 is SGHTA, CDR2 FQGNSA, per germline. Losses at the gene ends were 1 base for V and 2 bases for J; bases not matched to a gene: 5.

The V gene is TRBV30, the J gene TRBJ1-2, with D possibly matching TRBD1 (5 bases). The CDR3 has 13 residues. V was cut by 4 bases and J by 6 bases, with 15 bases left in between. CDR1 is GTSNPN and CDR2 is SVGIG in the germline V gene (reference sequence). The CDR3 nucleotides are TGTGCCTGGAACCCGGGGGTGGTAGATGGCTACACCTTC. Residues: CAWNPGVVDGYTF.

This clone has only one observation. The chain uses TRBV18 and TRBJ1-1, with D possibly TRBD1 on 5 matching bases. Germline V gene data show CDR1 as KGHSH and CDR2 as LQKENI. This CDR3 region has 14 residues. With 3 bases removed from V and 1 base from J, the gap between germline ends came to 9 bases. The CDR3 nucleotides are TGTGCCAGCTCACCCACGGACAAGAACACTGAAGCTTTCTTT. Its protein product is CASSPTDKNTEAFF. The full variable domain, its missing parts supplied by reference TRBV18 and TRBJ1-1, is NAGVMQNPRHLVRRRGQEARLRCSPMKGHSHVYWYRQLPEEGLKFMVYLQKENIIDESGMPKERFSAEFPKEGPSILRIQQVVRGDSAAYFCASSPTDKNTEAFFGQGTRLTVV.

The chain combines TRBV5-1 with TRBJ2-3, with D maybe TRBD2 (5 bases). V was pared by 2 bases and J by 4 bases, with 8 bases between. The CDR3 loop spans 13 amino acids. The germline CDR1 and CDR2 sequences are SGHRS and YFSETQ. For the CDR3, the DNA is TGCGCCAGCAGCTTTGAGGGAGCAGATACGCAGTATTTT. Its translation: CASSFEGADTQYF.

V gene TRBV18 combines with J gene TRBJ1-2; the D gene is possibly TRBD1 (5 bases). This CDR3 spans 15 amino acids. Trimming stripped 1 base from V and 6 bases from J, with 15 bases between. The germline gives CDR1 KGHSH, CDR2 LQKENI. This CDR3 is CASSPLRGGDHGYTF. The CDR3 DNA reads TGTGCCAGCTCACCACTGCGGGGGGGGGATCATGGCTACACCTTC.

The chain combines TRBV7-9 with TRBJ2-7, with D possibly TRBD2 on 6 matching bases. The CDR3 extends over 14 amino acids. Germline V gene data show CDR1 as SEHNR and CDR2 as FQNEAQ (reference sequence). The V end was cut by 0 bases, the J end by 5 bases, with 11 bases between. CDR3 sequence reads: CASSLAGTLNEQYF. The CDR3 DNA is TGTGCCAGCAGCTTAGCCGGGACTTTAAACGAGCAGTACTTC.

This chain links TRBV5-1 with TRBJ2-7; possible D gene TRBD2, 6 bases. With 2 bases removed from V and 3 bases from J, the gap between germline ends came to 21 bases. The CDR3 has 17 amino acids. Germline CDR1 reads SGHRS; CDR2 reads YFSETQ. CDR3 sequence: CASSLYPMDYLNYEQYF. The CDR3 DNA is TGCGCCAGCAGCTTATACCCAATGGACTACCTTAACTACGAGCAGTACTTC.

V and J are TRBV2 and TRBJ2-1, with 7 bases matching TRBD2. The ends lost 4 bases at V and 6 bases at J; junction bases unmatched: 9. The CDR3 has 15 residues. Germline CDR1 SNHLY, CDR2 FYNNEI. The CDR3, as DNA: TGTGCCAGCAGTGCGGGACTACGACTCGGCAATGAGCAGTTCTTC. Its translation is CASSAGLRLGNEQFF.

V gene TRBV7-9 combines with J gene TRBJ1-2; D is ambiguous. Germline loops: CDR1 SEHNR, CDR2 FQNEAQ (reference sequence). The CDR3 is 12 amino acids. V gave up 7 bases and J gave up 2 bases, with 8 bases separating them. The CDR3 loop reads CASTGVNYGYTF. As DNA, the CDR3 is TGTGCCAGCACCGGGGTAAACTATGGCTACACCTTC.

The chain couples TRBV7-9 to TRBJ1-2; a weak D match, TRBD1 (6 bases). The germline V and J ends were trimmed by 4 bases and 4 bases, with 16 bases remaining between them. The CDR3 has 15 residues. From germline, CDR1 is SEHNR and CDR2 FQNEAQ (reference sequence). CDR3 nucleotides: TGTGCCAGCAGCTCCGGGGGGGGCTCCCTCTATGGCTACACCTTC. Residues: CASSSGGGSLYGYTF.

The chain uses TRBV10-3 and TRBJ2-1; possibly TRBD1 for D (5 bases). Trimming took 9 bases from V and 5 from J, leaving 8 bases between them. This CDR3 spans 11 amino acids. Germline CDR1 ENHRY, CDR2 SYGVKD. CDR3 protein: CAISQDNEQFF. As DNA, the CDR3 is TGTGCCATTTCACAGGACAATGAGCAGTTCTTC.

The rearrangement links TRBV27 to TRBJ1-2; 7 nucleotides line up with TRBD1. CDR1 is MNHEY and CDR2 is SMNVEV in the germline V gene (reference sequence). Losses at the gene ends were 4 bases for V and 4 bases for J; bases not matched to a gene: 6. The CDR3 spans 14 residues. The CDR3 loop reads CASSSDRSRYGYTF. The CDR3 DNA follows: TGTGCCAGCAGTTCGGACAGGAGCCGCTATGGCTACACCTTC.

This clone was seen once. The CDR3 sequence: CASSQERGGGLGNTIYF. CDR3 sequence (DNA): TGCGCCAGCAGCCAAGAGAGGGGTGGGGGCCTTGGAAACACCATATATTTT. V gene TRBV4-3 combines with J gene TRBJ1-3; D is perhaps TRBD1 (6 bases). Trimming removed 0 bases at V and 3 bases at J, with 15 bases between. The germline gives CDR1 LGHNA, CDR2 YSLEER. This CDR3 is built from 17 residues.

The chain recombines TRBV9 with TRBJ2-7; TRBD2 matches 9 bases. Germline lookup yields CDR1 SGDLS and CDR2 YYNGEE. With V trimmed by 4 bases and J by 5 bases, 7 bases remained unmatched. The CDR3 is 14 residues long. CDR3 residues: CASSPGTSQNEQYF. CDR3 DNA sequence: TGTGCCAGCAGCCCAGGGACTAGCCAGAACGAGCAGTACTTC.

The V and J genes are TRBV10-2 and TRBJ1-5; D may be TRBD1 (5 bases). CDR3 length: 17 residues. V lost 3 bases to trimming and J lost 3 bases, with 18 bases between them. CDR1 is WSHSY and CDR2 is SAAADI in the germline V gene. The CDR3 sequence: CASSEGRATTSNQPQHF. In DNA, the CDR3 is TGCGCCAGCAGTGAAGGCAGGGCCACTACTTCCAATCAGCCCCAGCATTTT.

The J gene is TRBJ2-3, the V gene TRBV7-9; D uncertain. V dropped 3 bases and J dropped 4 bases, with 8 bases sitting between them. The CDR3 spans 13 residues. The germline V gene encodes CDR1 SEHNR and CDR2 FQNEAQ (reference sequence). CDR3: CASSFESADTQYF. The CDR3 DNA reads TGTGCCAGCAGCTTCGAATCGGCAGATACGCAGTATTTT.

The chain carries TRBV6-6 and TRBJ1-5; possible D gene TRBD1, 6 bases. V lost 6 bases and J 6 bases, leaving 15 bases between the germline ends. Germline values: CDR1 MNHNY, CDR2 SVGAGI (reference sequence). The CDR3 sequence is 14 residues long. CDR3 sequence: CASSQTGRGQPQHF. CDR3 in DNA: TGTGCCAGCAGCCAGACAGGCCGGGGTCAGCCCCAGCATTTT.

The chain carries TRBV15 and TRBJ2-1; 7 nucleotides match TRBD2. The CDR3 length is 14 residues. CDR1 LNHNV and CDR2 YYDKDF come from the germline V gene (reference sequence). J lost 1 base, V lost 5 bases, and 2 bases had no gene match. CDR3 bases: TGTGCCACCAGCTCGGGAGGATCCTACAATGAGCAGTTCTTC. It encodes CATSSGGSYNEQFF.

The rearrangement uses TRBV7-2 and TRBJ2-7; TRBD2 might be the D (6 bases). Looked up from germline, CDR1 is SGHTA and CDR2 is FQGNSA. Trimming took 0 bases from V and 2 from J, leaving 8 bases between them. The CDR3 is 14 residues long. The CDR3 loop reads CASSLAGGAYEQYF. The CDR3 bases are TGTGCCAGCAGCTTAGCGGGAGGCGCCTACGAGCAGTACTTC.

The rearrangement links TRBV19 to TRBJ2-7; a weak D match, TRBD1 (6 bases). V was shortened by 1 base and J by 3 bases, with 7 bases between the two germline ends. CDR3 length equals 13 residues. Germline CDR1 LNHDA, CDR2 SQIVND (reference sequence). CDR3 residues: CASSIGDNYEQYF. The DNA of the CDR3 is TGTGCCAGTAGTATAGGGGACAACTACGAGCAGTACTTC.

Concerning this clone itself: Other DNA sequences in the same sample also yield this CDR3. The chain is built from TRBV6-1 and TRBJ2-5; 12 bases are a match to TRBD2. CDR3 length: 15 residues. Germline CDR1 and CDR2: MNHNS and SASEGT. V shed 2 bases, J shed 4 bases, and the junction held 2 bases outside the gene matches. This CDR3 reads CASSELAGGPETQYF. DNA for the CDR3: TGTGCCAGCAGTGAACTAGCGGGAGGGCCAGAGACCCAGTACTTC.

V gene TRBV6-5 combines with J gene TRBJ2-1, with TRBD2 matching over 11 bases. Germline V gene sequence: CDR1 MNHEY, CDR2 SVGAGI. This CDR3 has 15 amino acids. Germline trimming cut 6 bases from V and 6 bases from J; bases unmatched to any gene: 7. CDR3 DNA: TGTGCCAGCAGACCAACTAGCGGGAGAGTCAATGAGCAGTTCTTC. Amino acids: CASRPTSGRVNEQFF.

The V and J genes are TRBV2 and TRBJ2-7; possible D gene TRBD2, 5 bases. In germline, CDR1 is SNHLY, CDR2 FYNNEI. The V end lost 8 bases, the J end lost 2 bases, and 10 bases lay between the germline ends. The CDR3 loop spans 12 amino acids. CDR3 sequence reads: CASAGNTYEQYF. The CDR3, as DNA: TGTGCCAGCGCGGGCAATACCTACGAGCAGTACTTC.

The chain carries TRBV29-1 and TRBJ2-1; no clear D. Per the germline V gene, CDR1 is SQVTM and CDR2 is ANQGSEA. This CDR3 is 11 amino acids long. V shed 7 bases and J shed 4 bases, with 8 bases lying between them. CDR3 protein: CSAGSYNEQFF. The CDR3 DNA reads TGCAGCGCCGGTAGTTACAATGAGCAGTTCTTC.

The rearrangement uses TRBV19 and TRBJ1-5, with a tentative D call TRBD1 (6 bases). Germline CDR1 is LNHDA and CDR2 is SQIVND (reference sequence). CDR3 length: 16 amino acids. V lost 5 bases and J lost 0, with 14 bases in between. CDR3 sequence: CASSPWTDYSNQPQHF. The DNA for the CDR3 is TGTGCCAGTAGTCCCTGGACAGACTATAGCAATCAGCCCCAGCATTTT.

The chain combines TRBV11-2 with TRBJ2-7; 11 bases map to TRBD1. The CDR3 totals 16 residues. Losses at the gene ends were 5 bases for V and 2 bases for J; bases not matched to a gene: 8. Germline CDR1 SGHAT, CDR2 FQNNGV. CDR3 residues: CASSNWDRGSPYEQYF. In nucleotides, the CDR3 is TGTGCCAGCAGCAACTGGGACAGGGGGTCTCCCTACGAGCAGTACTTC. The complete variable domain, with remaining parts taken from reference TRBV11-2 and TRBJ2-7, reads EAGVAQSPRYKIIEKRQSVAFWCNPISGHATLYWYQQILGQGPKLLIQFQNNGVVDDSQLPKDRFSAERLKGVDSTLKIQPAKLEDSAVYLCASSNWDRGSPYEQYFGPGTRLTVT.